The 12 T cell receptor beta chains below all came from one sample that was sequenced in a study of patients and donors after allogeneic stem cell transplantation. TCRdb processed the RT-PCR reads anew with MiXCR; each CDR3 protein has one entry. The table shows over 150,000 distinct CDR3 sequences, with about 32% occurring only once. Specimen: blood, either unsorted or a sorted T cell fraction (not recorded which). The receptors come from a human donor who was either an allogeneic HSCT recipient or a stem cell or donor lymphocyte infusion donor (not recorded which). It is not recorded whose cells these are; they may come from a transplant donor.

V gene TRBV18 combines with J gene TRBJ2-7, with TRBD2 matching over 7 bases. Looked up from germline, CDR1 is KGHSH and CDR2 is LQKENI. The CDR3 is made up of 14 amino acids. V lost 6 bases and J lost 3; bases outside the gene matches: 8. CDR3 region: CASSPPSGNYEQYF. CDR3 DNA: TGTGCCAGCTCCCCTCCCAGCGGGAACTACGAGCAGTACTTC.

This clonotype was picked up a small number of times. CDR3 residues: CASSRSRRGNQPQHF. DNA for the CDR3: TGTGCCAGCAGCCGCAGCCGGAGGGGCAATCAGCCCCAGCATTTT. This chain joins TRBV14 and TRBJ1-5; the D is unclear. There are 15 residues in the CDR3. From germline, CDR1 is SGHDN and CDR2 FVKESK. Deletions cut 4 bases from V and 2 bases from J, with 12 bases between.

This clonotype was observed at least ten times. The chain has TRBV5-1 and TRBJ2-5; a possible D gene is TRBD1 (6 bases). The CDR3 covers 16 residues. The ends were cut back, 0 bases at V and 1 base at J, with 13 bases in the middle. Germline CDR1 reads SGHRS; CDR2 reads YFSETQ. CDR3 bases: TGCGCCAGCAGCTTGGCCACAGGGTCTGGCCAAGAGACCCAGTACTTC. Translated, it gives CASSLATGSGQETQYF.

This clonotype was seen a handful of times. The rearrangement joins TRBV30 to TRBJ1-6; 7 bases fit TRBD1. J gave up 5 bases and V 8 bases, and 15 bases lay outside the gene matches. This CDR3 is 16 amino acids long. Germline assignment: CDR1 GTSNPN and CDR2 SVGIG (reference sequence). The CDR3 DNA sequence: TGTGCCCGCTTGGGGACAGTCAAACGGCATAATTCACCCCTCCACTTT. Its protein is CARLGTVKRHNSPLHF.

This chain joins TRBV6-5 and TRBJ2-2; perhaps TRBD1 as D (5 bases). Germline CDR1 MNHEY, CDR2 SVGAGI. This CDR3 contains 15 residues. Trimming removed 0 bases at V and 7 bases at J, with 12 bases between. CDR3 in DNA: TGTGCCAGCAGTTACTCGGGCACAACAGGCGGGGAGCTGTTTTTT. Protein: CASSYSGTTGGELFF.

This sequence joins TRBV18 and TRBJ2-5; D unresolved. V lost 5 bases to trimming and J lost 4 bases, with 8 bases between them. Germline CDR1 KGHSH, CDR2 LQKENI. The CDR3 covers 12 residues. CDR3 nucleotide sequence: TGTGCCAGCTCAGGCTTTGGAGAGACCCAGTACTTC. This sequence encodes CASSGFGETQYF.

The chain carries TRBV6-6 and TRBJ2-2, with 8 positions matching TRBD2. Germline V gives CDR1 MNHNY, CDR2 SVGAGI (reference sequence). The CDR3 has 18 amino acids. With V trimmed by 7 bases and J by 2 bases, 15 bases remained unmatched. DNA for the CDR3: TGTGCCAGCACCTTAGGGGACTGGGGACTAGTAAACACCGGGGAGCTGTTTTTT. Protein: CASTLGDWGLVNTGELFF.

The chain uses TRBV9 and TRBJ2-6, with D perhaps matching TRBD2 (6 bases). The CDR3 runs 18 residues. CDR1 is SGDLS, CDR2 YYNGEE, per germline. Trimming cost V 1 base and J 0 bases, with 14 bases left between them. CDR3 in amino acids: CASSVSGAVVSGANVLTF. CDR3 nucleotides: TGTGCCAGCAGCGTATCGGGAGCGGTCGTCTCTGGGGCCAACGTCCTGACTTTC.

The chain has TRBV25-1 and TRBJ1-5; D not resolved. The CDR3 contains 15 residues. Germline V gives CDR1 MGHDK, CDR2 SYGVNS. Trimming shortened V by 3 bases and J by 0 bases, and 9 bases separated the two germline ends. The CDR3 region is CASSDSVYSNQPQHF. The CDR3 DNA sequence: TGTGCCAGCAGTGATTCAGTTTATAGCAATCAGCCCCAGCATTTT.

There are a few counts of this clonotype. V is TRBV6-2 or TRBV6-3 and J is TRBJ1-2, with D uncertain. The length of the CDR3 is 12 residues. The V gene lost 2 bases and the J gene lost 3 bases, with 4 bases spanning the gap. Germline loops: CDR1 MNHEY, CDR2 SVGEGT. CDR3 coding DNA: TGTGCCAGCAGTTACAGCCACTATGGCTACACCTTC. As protein: CASSYSHYGYTF.

At least ten counts were recorded for this clonotype. The gene calls are TRBV12-3 or TRBV12-4 and TRBJ1-2, with a weak D call TRBD1 (5 bases). The CDR3 is 14 amino acids. Trimming shortened V by 7 bases and J by 1 base, and 13 bases separated the two germline ends. The CDR3, as DNA: TGTGCCAGCAAGATAGACAGACTTAACTATGGCTACACCTTC. This gives the protein CASKIDRLNYGYTF.

V and J are TRBV7-9 and TRBJ2-7; D gene unclear. This CDR3 region has 13 residues. Trimming cost V 0 bases and J 4 bases, with 7 bases left between them. In germline, CDR1 is SEHNR, CDR2 FQNEAQ (reference sequence). The CDR3 DNA reads as TGTGCCAGCAGCTTAGCGTACAGATACGAGCAGTACTTC. As protein: CASSLAYRYEQYF.